This paragraph reports one TCR beta chain. As yet, its antigen is unknown. In terms of origin and age, donors were healthy Caucasian individuals from Russia aged roughly 6 to 100. A minimum of 7 million PBMCs was isolated per sample. The sample comes from a study of blood T cells in healthy people across ages. Study-wide results and caveats: Naive and antigen-experienced cells could not be conclusively compared, given unsorted PBMCs. Older individuals had lower TCR beta diversity per million T cells (the decline was roughly linear).

Alongside a J-beta primer mix, a sample-barcoded 5' primer served in a second PCR lasting about 7 to 12 cycles. TCRdb re-called the 5' RACE reads through MiXCR, storing one row per CDR3 protein. The table shows about 1,400,000 distinct CDR3 sequences, with approximately 63% occurring only once. V was clipped by 2 bases and J by 4 bases; unmatched bases: 0. CDR3 size: 13 residues. Germline CDR1 reads MNHEY; CDR2 reads SVGAGI. Sequences were obtained from blood. This clonotype originated in a man younger than 35 in good health. The V and J genes are TRBV6-5 and TRBJ1-1; 8 bases map to TRBD1. The CDR3 nucleotides read TGTGCCAGCAGTTACGGACAGGGCACTGAAGCTTTCTTT. This sequence encodes CASSYGQGTEAFF.